This T cell receptor (beta chain) was retrieved from a study of monozygotic twins with inflammatory bowel disease. General study findings and limits: Similarity of repertoires did not differ between concordant and discordant twins, possibly from limited power.

Blood was collected, around 2.7 ml per donor. As regards this clonotype: The antigen is not known.

Across eight separate reactions for each sample, cDNA was made. Both the TCRalpha cDNA and the TCRbeta cDNA were taken through two nested PCRs, lasting about 17 and 10 cycles. With the 5' RACE reads reprocessed, TCRdb shows one record per CDR3 protein and no DNA. This table holds hundreds of thousands of distinct CDR3 sequences. Germline values: CDR1 KGHSH, CDR2 LQKENI. The CDR3 spans 13 residues. This sequence was found in a human donor with ulcerative colitis or Crohn's disease, or a healthy co-twin of an affected twin (not recorded which). What was sequenced was blood. This sequence joins TRBV18 and TRBJ1-4; TCRdb's assignment of TRBD1 cannot be checked, as there is no DNA. The CDR3: CASSPGQEEKLFF. Variable domain in full (rest from reference TRBV18 and TRBJ1-4): NAGVMQNPRHLVRRRGQEARLRCSPMKGHSHVYWYRQLPEEGLKFMVYLQKENIIDESGMPKERFSAEFPKEGPSILRIQQVVRGDSAAYFCASSPGQEEKLFFGSGTQLSVL.